This T cell receptor (beta chain) is drawn from a study of T-cell memory formation after mild COVID-19. TCRdb re-called the 5' RACE reads through MiXCR, storing one row per CDR3 protein. The sample lists 350,000 to 450,000 distinct CDR3 sequences; about 24% were seen once. V lost 2 bases to trimming and J lost 6 bases; unmatched junction nucleotides: 5. The CDR3 totals 15 residues. The germline CDR1 and CDR2 sequences are SEHNR and FQNEAQ (reference sequence). This rearrangement joins TRBV7-9 to TRBJ2-2; 8 bases are shared with TRBD1. The specimen was PBMCs or a T cell subset sorted from them (not recorded which). This clonotype originated in an adult woman who had mild COVID-19 (a few samples of this study predate the infection). Cell type and time point are not known. In DNA, the CDR3 is TGTGCCAGCAGCTTACAGGGGGCATGGCCCGGGGAGCTGTTTTTT. It is translated as CASSLQGAWPGELFF.